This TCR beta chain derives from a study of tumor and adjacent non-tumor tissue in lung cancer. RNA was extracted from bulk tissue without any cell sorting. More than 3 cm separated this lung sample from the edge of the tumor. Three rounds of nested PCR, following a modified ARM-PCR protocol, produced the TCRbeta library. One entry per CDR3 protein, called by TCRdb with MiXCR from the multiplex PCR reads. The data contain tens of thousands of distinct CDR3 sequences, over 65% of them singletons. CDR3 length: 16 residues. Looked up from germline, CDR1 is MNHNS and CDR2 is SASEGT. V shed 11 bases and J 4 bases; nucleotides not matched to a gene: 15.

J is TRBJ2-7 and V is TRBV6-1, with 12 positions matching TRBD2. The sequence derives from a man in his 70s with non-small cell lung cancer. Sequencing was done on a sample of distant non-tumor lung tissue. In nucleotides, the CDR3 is TGTGCCGGCAATCCACCTAGCGGGAGGGCCTTATACGAGCAGTACTTC. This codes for CAGNPPSGRALYEQYF.